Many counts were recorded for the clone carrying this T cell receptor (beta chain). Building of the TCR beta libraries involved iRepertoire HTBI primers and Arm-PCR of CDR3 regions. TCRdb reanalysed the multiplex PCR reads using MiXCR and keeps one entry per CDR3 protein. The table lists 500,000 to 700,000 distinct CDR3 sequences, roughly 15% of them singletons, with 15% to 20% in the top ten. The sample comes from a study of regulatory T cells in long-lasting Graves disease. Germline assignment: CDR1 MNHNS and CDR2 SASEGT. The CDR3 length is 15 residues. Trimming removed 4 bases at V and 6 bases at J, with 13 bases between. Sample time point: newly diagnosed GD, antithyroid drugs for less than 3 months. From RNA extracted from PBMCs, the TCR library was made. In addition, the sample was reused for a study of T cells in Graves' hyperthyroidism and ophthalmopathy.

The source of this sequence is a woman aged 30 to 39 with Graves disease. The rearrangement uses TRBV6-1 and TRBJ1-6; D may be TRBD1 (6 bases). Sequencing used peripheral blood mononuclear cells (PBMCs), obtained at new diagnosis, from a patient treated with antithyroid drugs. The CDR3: CASSGQGTVNSPLHF. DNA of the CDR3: TGTGCCAGCAGTGGGCAGGGGACGGTTAATTCACCCCTCCACTTT.